These 15 T cell receptor beta chains share one sample of origin, sequenced in a study of siplizumab effects on memory and regulatory T cells. Sequencing used immunoSEQ multiplex PCR; TCRdb keeps in-frame clones, though not all of them. The repertoire holds about 87,000 clones, about 91% seen once, with 1.5% in the top ten. The sequenced sample consisted of Tregs sorted from blood. All receptors come from a human donor in good health.

The chain carries TRBV4-3 and TRBJ2-5; possibly TRBD1 for D (5 bases). This CDR3 is 15 amino acids long. The germline V gene has CDR1 LGHNA and CDR2 YSLEER. The ends were cut back, 0 bases at V and 4 bases at J, with 12 bases in the middle. The CDR3, as DNA: TGCGCCAGCAGCCAAGACCCGCAGGGATCAGAGACCCAGTACTTC. Translated: CASSQDPQGSETQYF.

The chain uses TRBV28 and TRBJ2-1; 9 bases map to TRBD1. The germline CDR1 and CDR2 sequences are MDHEN and SYDVKM. J was trimmed by 3 bases and V by 2 bases; bases with no gene match: 8. The CDR3 is 17 residues long. For the CDR3, the DNA is TGTGCCAGCAGTTTAATTTTCGGGACAGGGTTCTACAATGAGCAGTTCTTC. It is translated as CASSLIFGTGFYNEQFF.

CDR3 amino acids: CSVAIGALGGYGYTF. DNA of the CDR3: TGCAGCGTTGCAATCGGGGCCCTCGGGGGGTATGGCTACACCTTC. This chain links TRBV29-1 with TRBJ1-2; weak D call: TRBD1 (5 bases). The CDR3 is made up of 15 amino acids. Germline CDR1 and CDR2: SQVTM and ANQGSEA. The V end lost 4 bases, the J end lost 5 bases, and 20 bases lay between the germline ends.

J is TRBJ2-2 and V is TRBV27; perhaps D is TRBD1 or TRBD2 (6 bases each). Trimming cost V 7 bases and J 7 bases, with 13 bases left between them. The CDR3 sequence is 13 residues long. Looked up from germline, CDR1 is MNHEY and CDR2 is SMNVEV (reference sequence). The CDR3, as DNA: TGTGCCAGCACTCAGAGGGGGGACGGGGAGCTGTTTTTT. It specifies CASTQRGDGELFF.

The chain links TRBV7-3 to TRBJ2-2; D is ambiguous. Looked up from germline, CDR1 is SGHTA and CDR2 is FQGTGA. The CDR3 spans 15 residues. Trimming left V 2 bases short and J 0 bases short, with 7 bases between. This CDR3 is CASSLQAANTGELFF. The CDR3 DNA reads as TGTGCCAGCAGCTTACAGGCGGCGAACACCGGGGAGCTGTTTTTT.

This chain joins TRBV6-1 and TRBJ1-3; no firm D call. CDR3 length: 14 residues. V lost 4 bases and J 0 bases, leaving 7 bases between the germline ends. Germline values: CDR1 MNHNS, CDR2 SASEGT. In nucleotides, the CDR3 is TGTGCCAGCAGTGTCTCTGTCTCTGGAAACACCATATATTTT. Translated: CASSVSVSGNTIYF.

This rearrangement joins TRBV6-6 to TRBJ2-5, with D maybe TRBD2 (6 bases). The germline CDR1 and CDR2 sequences are MNHNY and SVGAGI (reference sequence). Trimming left V 0 bases short and J 1 base short, with 9 bases between. This CDR3 contains 15 residues. The CDR3 DNA follows: TGTGCCAGCAGTTACTCCGGGGGTCCCCAAGAGACCCAGTACTTC. Its translation is CASSYSGGPQETQYF.

The V gene is TRBV20-1, the J gene TRBJ2-3; D unresolved. CDR1 is DFQATT and CDR2 is SNEGSKA in the germline V gene (reference sequence). The CDR3 sequence is 11 residues long. The CDR3 bases are TGCAGCTACTTCGACACAGATACGCAGTATTTT. Translated: CSYFDTDTQYF.

V and J are TRBV21-1 and TRBJ1-3. TRBV21-1 is deemed a pseudogene. CDR3 size: 12 residues. In DNA, the CDR3 is TGTGCCAGCAGCATGGTTGAAAACACCATATATTTT. Protein: CASSMVENTIYF.

This rearrangement joins TRBV7-9 to TRBJ1-5, with 7 bases matching TRBD1. The CDR3 is 15 residues long. The J segment lost 1 base and the V segment lost 4 bases, leaving 4 bases of the junction unmatched. Looked up from germline, CDR1 is SEHNR and CDR2 is FQNEAQ (reference sequence). Here the CDR3 reads CASSYRGGSNQPQHF. DNA of the CDR3: TGTGCCAGCAGCTACAGGGGAGGGAGCAATCAGCCCCAGCATTTT.

This clone was seen just once. V gene TRBV7-3 combines with J gene TRBJ1-6, with D uncertain. CDR3 length equals 13 residues. Trimming removed 5 bases from V and 7 bases from J, with 9 bases in between. CDR1 is SGHTA and CDR2 is FQGTGA in the germline V gene. In nucleotides, the CDR3 is TGTGCCAGCAGCCCAAGCCCAAATTCACCCCTCCACTTT. Translated, it gives CASSPSPNSPLHF.

The chain links TRBV6-1 to TRBJ2-7, with 10 positions matching TRBD1. In germline, CDR1 is MNHNS, CDR2 SASEGT. V was clipped by 8 bases and J by 3 bases; unmatched bases: 7. The CDR3 extends over 14 amino acids. This CDR3 is CASPKTGGVYEQYF. CDR3 coding DNA: TGTGCCAGCCCCAAGACAGGGGGCGTCTACGAGCAGTACTTC.

In nucleotides, the CDR3 is TGTGCCAGTAGTGTAGGGACCTACTACGAGCAGTACTTC. This codes for CASSVGTYYEQYF. The V and J genes are TRBV19 and TRBJ2-7; perhaps D is TRBD1 or TRBD2 (5 bases each). The V gene's germline CDR1 is LNHDA and CDR2 SQIVND (reference sequence). The V end lost 5 bases, the J end lost 3 bases, and 11 bases lay between the germline ends. This CDR3 contains 13 residues.

The V call is TRBV5-4, the J call TRBJ2-3; 7 bases are shared with TRBD1. The CDR3 is made up of 15 amino acids. Germline V gives CDR1 SGHNT, CDR2 YYREEE (reference sequence). V trimming: 0 bases; J trimming: 5 bases; junction bases outside the gene matches: 6. CDR3: CASSLGQGVGDTQYF. CDR3 DNA: TGTGCCAGCAGCTTGGGACAGGGCGTTGGAGATACGCAGTATTTT.

The V gene is TRBV15, the J gene TRBJ1-4; 8 bases are a match to TRBD1. The CDR3 runs 16 residues. Germline CDR1 is LNHNV and CDR2 is YYDKDF (reference sequence). V lost 0 bases and J lost 3; bases outside the gene matches: 3. The CDR3 reads CATSRDDRGPNEKLFF. The CDR3 nucleotides are TGTGCCACCAGCAGAGATGACAGGGGTCCTAATGAAAAACTGTTTTTT.